The next 27 T cell receptor beta chains were all read from a single sample in a study of cytomegalovirus exposure and HLA in healthy donors. This PCR relied on a set of 60 Vbeta primers and 13 Jbeta primers. Only in-frame clones appear in the TCRdb table, and some are missing; sequencing was by immunoSEQ multiplex PCR. The sample carries about 160,000 clones, around three quarters recorded once. The sample taken for sequencing was PBMCs. The receptors originated from a man aged 35 to 55 in good health and CMV-seropositive.

This clone came up once. CDR3 in DNA: TGTGCCAGCGGAGAAGGTGGAGGGGCTTACAATGAGCAGTTCTTC. Its protein product is CASGEGGGAYNEQFF. This chain joins TRBV27 and TRBJ2-1, with D tentatively TRBD2 (6 bases). Trimming left V 8 bases short and J 4 bases short, with 18 bases between. The length of the CDR3 is 15 residues. The V gene's germline CDR1 is MNHEY and CDR2 SMNVEV (reference sequence).

The rearrangement uses TRBV9 and TRBJ1-2; maybe TRBD1 (5 bases). The germline V gene encodes CDR1 SGDLS and CDR2 YYNGEE. Between the trimmed V and J ends, which lost 3 bases and 7 bases, there was a span of 19 bases. The CDR3 covers 15 residues. CDR3 in DNA: TGTGCCAGCAGCGCCCCCCCTGGAGTGGGGGGTGGCTACACCTTC. It encodes CASSAPPGVGGGYTF.

This sequence joins TRBV4-2 and TRBJ1-5; 12 nucleotides agree with TRBD1. Trimming removed 1 base from V and 4 bases from J; junction bases left unmatched: 11. Germline assignment: CDR1 LGHNA and CDR2 YNFKEQ. The CDR3 has 19 amino acids. The CDR3 DNA is TGTGCCAGCAGCCAAGTGGGGACAGGGGGCGCGACGGGAAATCAGCCCCAGCATTTT. Translated, it gives CASSQVGTGGATGNQPQHF.

This clone was seen just once. DNA of the CDR3: TGCGCCAGCAGCCGGGGACAGGGCGGCGAGCAGTACTTC. Amino acid sequence: CASSRGQGGEQYF. The rearrangement links TRBV5-1 to TRBJ2-5, with 9 nucleotides matching TRBD1. The J call is doubtful: the DNA matches TRBJ2-7 better. Germline V gene data show CDR1 as SGHRS and CDR2 as YFSETQ. There are 13 residues in the CDR3.

The V call is TRBV5-6, the J call TRBJ1-2; 9 positions match TRBD1. Unmatched junction bases numbered 8, after V lost 6 bases and J lost 5 bases. The germline gives CDR1 SGHDT, CDR2 YYEEEE. This CDR3 region has 14 residues. The CDR3 sequence: CASTLTGGRYGYTF. The CDR3 DNA reads as TGTGCCAGCACCCTAACAGGGGGCAGGTATGGCTACACCTTC.

A single count supports this clone. The genes are TRBV15 and TRBJ1-2; D is unclear. Trimming removed 5 bases at V and 6 bases at J, with 19 bases between. The germline V gene has CDR1 LNHNV and CDR2 YYDKDF (reference sequence). CDR3 size: 15 residues. The CDR3: CATSLTIRDVDGYTF. The CDR3 DNA is TGTGCCACCAGCCTCACTATCCGGGATGTAGATGGCTACACCTTC.

The chain couples TRBV6-5 to TRBJ1-2; the match to TRBD1 covers 10 bases. The CDR3 consists of 13 residues. In germline, CDR1 is MNHEY, CDR2 SVGAGI. With 11 bases clipped from V and 8 bases from J, the junction kept 11 bases outside the gene matches. The CDR3 nucleotides read TGTGCCGCCTCGCGGGGACAGGGGTACGGCTACACCTTC. It encodes CAASRGQGYGYTF.

CDR3 in amino acids: CSAGTSGEQFF. The CDR3 nucleotides are TGCAGTGCGGGGACTAGCGGTGAGCAGTTCTTC. The J gene is TRBJ2-1, the V gene TRBV20-1; 11 nucleotides line up with TRBD2. The V gene's germline CDR1 is DFQATT and CDR2 SNEGSKA (reference sequence). V lost 6 bases and J lost 9; bases outside the gene matches: 1. The CDR3 is 11 amino acids.

V usage is TRBV30 and J usage is TRBJ2-5; TRBD2 matches 7 bases. V was clipped by 5 bases and J by 2 bases; unmatched bases: 5. The CDR3 is made up of 13 amino acids. The germline CDR1 and CDR2 sequences are GTSNPN and SVGIG (reference sequence). In DNA form, the CDR3 reads TGTGCCTGGCGGGACTACCGGCAAGAGACCCAGTACTTC. This translates into CAWRDYRQETQYF. The variable domain in full, with the rest retrieved from reference TRBV30 and TRBJ2-5, is SQTIHQWPATLVQPVGSPLSLECTVEGTSNPNLYWYRQAAGRGLQLLFYSVGIGQISSEVPQNLSASRPQDRQFILSSKKLLLSDSGFYLCAWRDYRQETQYFGPGTRLLVL.

The V call is TRBV5-4, the J call TRBJ2-7, with 9 bases fitting TRBD1. CDR1 is SGHNT, CDR2 YYREEE, per germline (reference sequence). V gave up 4 bases and J gave up 5 bases; unmatched junction bases: 10. CDR3 length: 15 amino acids. The CDR3 nucleotides read TGTGCCAGCAGCGTGGCATCGACAGGGGGGCACGAGCAGTACTTC. This translates into CASSVASTGGHEQYF. The whole variable domain, remainder taken from reference TRBV5-4 and TRBJ2-7, is ETGVTQSPTHLIKTRGQQVTLRCSSQSGHNTVSWYQQALGQGPQFIFQYYREEENGRGNFPPRFSGLQFPNYSSELNVNALELDDSALYLCASSVASTGGHEQYFGPGTRLTVT.

A remark on this clone: One junction end disagrees with the germline gene, perhaps due to a read error. The V gene is TRBV7-7, the J gene TRBJ2-7, with TRBD1 matching 9 bases. The CDR3 is made up of 14 amino acids. Germline lookup yields CDR1 SSHAT and CDR2 FNYEAQ (reference sequence). The CDR3 region has the DNA TGTGCTAGCAGTCCCGGGACAGGGTCCGTCGAGCAGTACTTC. It codes for CASSPGTGSVEQYF.

Comments on this clone: A junction end diverges from the germline sequence, so it may reflect a read error. The same CDR3 arises from other DNA sequences in this sample as well. The rearrangement joins TRBV15 to TRBJ2-5, with TRBD2 matching over 11 bases. The germline V gene encodes CDR1 LNHNV and CDR2 YYDKDF (reference sequence). The CDR3 runs 15 residues. The CDR3 nucleotides are TGTGCCACCAGCACAATAGCGGGGGGGCAAGAGACCCAATACTTC. Translating gives CATSTIAGGQETQYF. Complete variable domain (other parts from reference TRBV15 and TRBJ2-5): DAMVIQNPRYQVTQFGKPVTLSCSQTLNHNVMYWYQQKSSQAPKLLFHYYDKDFNNEADTPDNFQSRRPNTSFCFLDIRSPGLGDTAMYLCATSTIAGGQETQYFGPGTRLLVL.

The chain is built from TRBV18 and TRBJ1-1; 7 nucleotides align to TRBD1. The V segment lost 5 bases and the J segment 5 bases; nucleotides outside the gene matches: 8. Per germline, CDR1 KGHSH and CDR2 LQKENI. This CDR3 contains 14 residues. The CDR3, as DNA: TGTGCCAGCTCAGCACAGGGGTCCTTTACTGAAGCTTTCTTT. Its translation: CASSAQGSFTEAFF.

The CDR3 DNA is TGTGCCAGCAGCCGCGAATCTGGGAGACGGGCTATGAACACTGAAGCTTTCTTT. Amino acid sequence: CASSRESGRRAMNTEAFF. The rearrangement links TRBV7-6 to TRBJ1-1; D call uncertain. CDR1 is SGHVS, CDR2 FNYEAQ, per germline. This CDR3 contains 18 residues. Trimming pared 5 bases from V and 0 bases from J, leaving 22 bases between.

This chain links TRBV27 with TRBJ2-2; 8 nucleotides align to TRBD2. The CDR3 spans 16 residues. The J segment lost 3 bases and the V segment lost 5 bases, leaving 8 bases of the junction unmatched. Germline loops: CDR1 MNHEY, CDR2 SMNVEV (reference sequence). In nucleotides, the CDR3 is TGTGCCAGCAGTCTCAACCGGGGGGGATACACCGGGGAGCTGTTTTTT. Amino acid sequence: CASSLNRGGYTGELFF.

This sequence joins TRBV18 and TRBJ1-5, with D possibly TRBD1 on 5 matching bases. Germline V gives CDR1 KGHSH, CDR2 LQKENI. The CDR3 is 18 residues long. V was cut by 2 bases and J by 1 base, with 18 bases left in between. The CDR3 bases are TGTGCCAGCTCACCAGAACGCATAGACAGCTCGAGCAATCAGCCCCAGCATTTT. It codes for CASSPERIDSSSNQPQHF.

The chain carries TRBV5-6 and TRBJ2-3; 10 bases match TRBD2. The CDR3 sequence is 14 residues long. J lost 6 bases, V lost 1 base, and 2 bases had no gene match. CDR1 is SGHDT and CDR2 is YYEEEE in the germline V gene. This chain's CDR3 is CASSLSGGEDTQYF. As DNA, the CDR3 is TGTGCCAGCAGCTTGAGCGGGGGGGAGGATACGCAGTATTTT.

The V and J genes are TRBV5-1 and TRBJ2-7, with TRBD2 identical over 11 bases. Germline V gene sequence: CDR1 SGHRS, CDR2 YFSETQ. V was pared by 0 bases and J by 5 bases, with 10 bases of the junction left unmatched. The CDR3 length is 17 residues. The CDR3 DNA reads TGCGCCAGCAGCTTGGTTGCTAGCGGGGGGCCAGGCCACGAGCAGTACTTC. Translated, it gives CASSLVASGGPGHEQYF.

The V and J genes are TRBV19 and TRBJ2-2, with TRBD2 as a possible D gene (5 bases). The CDR3 sequence is 14 residues long. With 4 bases removed from V and 6 bases from J, the gap between germline ends came to 12 bases. Germline values: CDR1 LNHDA, CDR2 SQIVND (reference sequence). CDR3: CASSNRGWAGELFF. The CDR3 nucleotides are TGTGCCAGTAGTAATAGAGGGTGGGCCGGGGAGCTGTTTTTT.

V is TRBV2 and J is TRBJ1-2; unclear D gene. This CDR3 comprises 12 residues. V was pared by 6 bases and J by 0 bases, with 5 bases between. Germline V lookup: CDR1 SNHLY, CDR2 FYNNEI. The CDR3: CASSPSNYGYTF. The CDR3 coding sequence is TGTGCCAGCAGCCCTTCTAACTATGGCTACACCTTC.

V and J are TRBV7-9 and TRBJ1-1; D might be TRBD1 (5 bases). The CDR3 totals 14 residues. CDR1 is SEHNR and CDR2 is FQNEAQ in the germline V gene (reference sequence). Between the trimmed V and J ends, which lost 1 base and 6 bases, there was a span of 12 bases. In DNA form, the CDR3 reads TGTGCCAGCAGCTTAGTTGGCAGGGTCCCTGAAGCTTTCTTT. It specifies CASSLVGRVPEAFF.

V gene TRBV2 combines with J gene TRBJ1-1, with no clear D. The CDR3 is made up of 13 amino acids. The V end was cut by 6 bases, the J end by 8 bases, with 16 bases between. Germline CDR1 and CDR2: SNHLY and FYNNEI. The CDR3 nucleotides read TGTGCCAGCAGGGCAGCGGGCCCGGAGGAAGCTTTCTTT. Translation: CASRAAGPEEAFF.

This chain joins TRBV19 and TRBJ1-5; D gene uncertain. V was pared by 7 bases and J by 7 bases, with 20 bases between. Germline loops: CDR1 LNHDA, CDR2 SQIVND (reference sequence). The CDR3 length is 15 residues. This CDR3 reads CASTDLSRVRQPQHF. CDR3 in DNA: TGTGCCAGTACGGATCTCTCGAGGGTAAGACAGCCCCAGCATTTT.

The chain couples TRBV9 to TRBJ2-3, with TRBD1 identical over 7 bases. Germline V gives CDR1 SGDLS, CDR2 YYNGEE. The ends lost 3 bases at V and 2 bases at J; junction bases unmatched: 3. CDR3 length equals 14 residues. The CDR3 reads CASSGGQNTDTQYF. The CDR3 coding sequence is TGTGCCAGCAGCGGGGGACAGAACACAGATACGCAGTATTTT.

The chain combines TRBV4-1 with TRBJ1-1, with D uncertain. Trimming removed 4 bases from V and 0 bases from J, with 9 bases in between. Germline V gene sequence: CDR1 MGHRA, CDR2 YSYEKL. CDR3 length: 14 amino acids. The CDR3 DNA sequence: TGCGCCAGCAGCCGACAACAACTGAACACTGAAGCTTTCTTT. As protein: CASSRQQLNTEAFF.

This sequence joins TRBV18 and TRBJ1-1; D remains unclear. CDR1 and CDR2 (germline): KGHSH, LQKENI. CDR3 length equals 16 residues. Deletions cut 1 base from V and 2 bases from J, with 14 bases between. CDR3 sequence: CASSPRGSPPNTEAFF. In DNA form, the CDR3 reads TGTGCCAGCTCACCACGAGGGAGTCCCCCAAACACTGAAGCTTTCTTT. Full variable domain (remainder filled in from reference TRBV18 and TRBJ1-1): NAGVMQNPRHLVRRRGQEARLRCSPMKGHSHVYWYRQLPEEGLKFMVYLQKENIIDESGMPKERFSAEFPKEGPSILRIQQVVRGDSAAYFCASSPRGSPPNTEAFFGQGTRLTVV.

The CDR3: CASSWGTSGSTDTQYF. CDR3 nucleotides: TGCGCCAGCAGCTGGGGGACTAGCGGAAGCACAGATACGCAGTATTTT. The chain links TRBV5-1 to TRBJ2-3; 11 bases map to TRBD2. CDR1 is SGHRS and CDR2 is YFSETQ in the germline V gene. The V and J ends lost 3 bases and 0 bases, in that order; junction bases with no gene match: 3. The length of the CDR3 is 16 residues.